This TCR beta chain is drawn from a study of T cells in Graves' hyperthyroidism and ophthalmopathy. The overall study: Initial diagnosis, before any treatment, was when peripheral blood was collected.

V was trimmed by 5 bases and J by 8 bases, leaving 12 bases between them. The CDR3 is made up of 13 amino acids. Germline lookup yields CDR1 SEHNR and CDR2 FQNEAQ (reference sequence). Amplification yielded TCR beta CDR3 regions, with RNA transcripts as the source. First-round RT-PCR targeting the TCR CDR3 was performed with the HTBI primer set. TCRdb reprocessed the multiplex PCR reads via MiXCR and lists one record per CDR3 protein. The sample records nearly 750,000 distinct CDR3 sequences, approximately 40% being singletons. About this clonotype: What it binds is unknown.

Study-level findings and limits: Through a model of 13 V-J features, ophthalmopathy was separated from stable hyperthyroidism.

Graves' hyperthyroidism was deemed stable given no ophthalmopathy progression within 18 months. Diagnosis relied on clinical symptoms, serum thyroxine and TRAb, thyroid ultrasound and orbital computed tomography. The J gene is TRBJ1-4, the V gene TRBV7-9; D not certain. The sample consisted of blood. The sequence derives from a woman aged 40 to 50 with Graves' hyperthyroidism. CDR3 bases: TGTGCCAGCAGCCTTGACTTAGGGGAAAAACTGTTTTTT. Translating it yields CASSLDLGEKLFF.